This entry describes one T cell receptor beta chain. Base-call qualities are not available, and no considerably larger clone is one nucleotide away. This sample was taken from a study of T cells after yellow fever vaccination (dated by TCRdb to between 2017 and 2020). For the study in its entirety: The SMART-Seq v4 Ultra Low Input RNA kit was used to prepare libraries from fractions with low cell numbers. To follow T-cell clones before and after both primary and booster YFV17D yellow fever vaccination, bulk TCR alpha and beta repertoires underwent longitudinal sequencing. Two healthy male donors, one aged 18 to 30 and one aged 30 to 40 years, were included in the cohort. Blood was collected at multiple timepoints before and after primary and secondary immunization, and bulk PBMC replicates and cell subsets were isolated.

TCR cDNA was synthesized by 5'RACE template switching, which introduced a universal primer site and unique molecular identifiers. Priming for cDNA synthesis came from both the TCR alpha and TCR beta constant segments. Two PCR steps were used to amplify libraries, with sample barcodes and sequencing adapters being added in the second step. Sequencing of the libraries was done on either Illumina HiSeq 2500 (2x100 bp) or NovaSeq (2x150 bp). Under the source paper's analysis protocol: Reads were demultiplexed and collapsed into UMI consensus sequences with MIGEC, and V(D)J alignment was performed with MiXCR. Using edgeR on replicate PBMC samples, clonotypes were called vaccine-responding if FDR was below 0.01 and the log2 fold change was above 5 up to day 15. Bulk clonotypes were assigned CD4 or CD8 identity according to which sequenced CD4 or CD8 repertoire held them at higher abundance. Clonotypes enriched at least 10-fold in dextramer-positive versus dextramer-negative fractions were classed as NS4B-specific, and CD4-biased clonotypes were left out. Using fastp trimming at Q25 and MiXCR clonotype assembly, TCRdb reanalyzed the public sequencing data and kept in-frame beta chains. Rows with a matching CDR3 protein are joined into one entry that keeps the most common DNA and genes. The V and J calls come from TCRdb's annotation, not from the publication. This sample holds 100,000 or so distinct CDR3 sequences; 8% to 10% were observed only once. Around 16% of the sample is in the top ten clones.

The paper as a whole reports these results and caveats: A small fraction of clonotypes appeared in both the CD4 and CD8 compartments, likely as a result of convergent recombination. The secondary T-cell response was weaker than the primary response but faster, peaking on day 5 instead of day 15. The study included only a couple of donors, which limits how far the findings can be generalized. FACS-sorted repertoires could contain abundant contaminating clonotypes from the bulk population, so computational filtering was required. After the booster, most clones that had expanded after primary vaccination were detected again (about 97% of CD4 and around 88% of CD8), suggesting broad maintenance of memory.

The label giving this sample's treatment or condition can be read as: live attenuated yellow fever vaccine strain. PBMCs were isolated from peripheral blood using a standard Ficoll-Paque protocol. Epitope-specific CD8 T cells were sorted with a dextramer loaded with the yellow fever NS4B epitope peptide, together with anti-CD3 and anti-CD8 staining. RNA was extracted with TriZol from bulk PBMCs, CD4 and CD8 fractions, and dextramer-positive and dextramer-negative fractions. The source was CD8+ T cells not binding an NS4B(214-222) dextramer, sorted from PBMCs, collected approximately 15 days after the first yellow fever vaccination. The sample's cell subset or site label, decoded: NS4B epitope dextramer-negative CD8 T cells. The source of this sequence is a man between 18 and 29 years old who received the YFV17D yellow fever vaccine.

The nucleotide sequence reads as follows: TGTGCCAGCATCCCACGGAGTTCCGGGAGGACTGAAGCTTTCTTT. Its protein reads: CASIPRSSGRTEAFF. The V and J genes are TRBV7-2 and TRBJ1-1; the D segment cannot be called with confidence. CDR1 and CDR2 are drawn from the germline V gene: SGHTA, FQGNSA. Relative to germline, V is 7 bases shorter and J is 5 bases shorter, with 20 bases between their ends. Counted from cysteine to phenylalanine, this CDR3 has 15 amino acids. Just CDR3 DNA is preserved here, 45 bases in frame from base 1.